This is a list of T cell receptor beta chains from one sample in a study of identical twins. TCRdb fed the 5' RACE reads into MiXCR, producing one record per CDR3 protein. The table includes 1.5 million to 2 million distinct CDR3 sequences, about 30% detected once. Sequencing was performed on cord blood. The receptor source for this set is a newborn girl in good health. The CDR3 runs from the conserved cysteine through the conserved F or W. Fields, in order: clone size, V gene, CDR3 length, D gene, J gene, CDR3 protein, CDR3 DNA. The D gene is left open where the match is weak. A row's size may be missing; if present it is once, few, many or a size class.

abundance: few
v_gene: TRBV3-1
len: 11
d_gene: TRBD1
j_gene: TRBJ2-7
CDR3aa: CASSQGQGQYF
CDR3nt: TGTGCCAGCAGCCAAGGACAGGGGCAGTACTTC

abundance: -
v_gene: TRBV12-5
len: 16
d_gene: TRBD1
j_gene: TRBJ2-5
CDR3aa: CASGLGMTGNQETQYF
CDR3nt: TGTGCTAGTGGTTTGGGGATGACAGGGAACCAAGAGACCCAGTACTTC

abundance: few
v_gene: TRBV4-1
len: 15
d_gene: -
j_gene: TRBJ1-2
CDR3aa: CASSPRSPTPNGYTF
CDR3nt: TGCGCCAGCAGCCCCCGGTCACCCACCCCTAACGGCTACACCTTC

abundance: few
v_gene: TRBV28
len: 14
d_gene: -
j_gene: TRBJ1-2
CDR3aa: CASTGGVNNYGYTF
CDR3nt: TGTGCCAGCACTGGTGGGGTGAACAACTATGGCTACACCTTC

abundance: few
v_gene: TRBV5-6
len: 14
d_gene: -
j_gene: TRBJ1-2
CDR3aa: CASRNQGSTYGYTF
CDR3nt: TGTGCCAGCAGAAATCAGGGCAGTACCTATGGCTACACCTTC

abundance: few
v_gene: TRBV7-2
len: 17
d_gene: -
j_gene: TRBJ2-3
CDR3aa: CASSLVPRALSTDTQYF
CDR3nt: TGTGCCAGCAGCTTAGTGCCCAGGGCCTTAAGCACAGATACGCAGTATTTT

abundance: few
v_gene: TRBV20-1
len: 15
d_gene: -
j_gene: TRBJ2-1
CDR3aa: CSARQLRGAHNEQFF
CDR3nt: TGCAGTGCTAGGCAATTGAGGGGGGCCCACAATGAGCAGTTCTTC

abundance: -
v_gene: TRBV2
len: 16
d_gene: TRBD2
j_gene: TRBJ2-7
CDR3aa: CASSEFWREVGNEQYF
CDR3nt: TGTGCCAGCAGTGAATTCTGGCGGGAGGTCGGCAATGAGCAGTACTTC

abundance: many
v_gene: TRBV6-5
len: 13
d_gene: -
j_gene: TRBJ2-1
CDR3aa: CASSYSAGNEQFF
CDR3nt: TGTGCCAGCAGTTACTCGGCAGGCAATGAGCAGTTCTTC

abundance: -
v_gene: TRBV20-1
len: 13
d_gene: TRBD2
j_gene: TRBJ2-7
CDR3aa: CSAPGGGSYEQYF
CDR3nt: TGCAGTGCTCCCGGCGGGGGTTCCTACGAGCAGTACTTC

abundance: many
v_gene: TRBV4-1
len: 14
d_gene: -
j_gene: TRBJ2-3
CDR3aa: CASSQGGRTDTQYF
CDR3nt: TGTGCCAGCAGCCAAGGGGGGCGCACAGATACGCAGTATTTT

abundance: few
v_gene: TRBV27
len: 16
d_gene: TRBD1
j_gene: TRBJ1-1
CDR3aa: CASSLWGTDPNTEAFF
CDR3nt: TGTGCCAGCAGTTTATGGGGGACAGACCCGAACACTGAAGCTTTCTTT

abundance: once
v_gene: TRBV5-1
len: 15
d_gene: -
j_gene: TRBJ1-1
CDR3aa: CASSTRDRLNTEAFF
CDR3nt: TGCGCCAGCTCCACCCGGGACCGCTTAAACACTGAAGCTTTCTTT